Below are 20 T cell receptor beta chains sequenced from a single sample in a study of tumor-infiltrating lymphocytes in primary liver carcinoma (dated by TCRdb to about 2017). Total RNA and DNA were co-extracted without cell sorting from approximately 20-30 mg of bulk tissue using the AllPrep DNA/RNA mini kit. Sequencing was performed on an Illumina HiSeq 2500. A constant-region primer and ProtoScript II reverse transcriptase were used to reverse-transcribe TCRbeta-specific cDNA from roughly 500 ng total RNA. The TCRbeta libraries were prepared through three rounds of nested multiplex PCR following a slightly modified ARM-PCR procedure. Each of the first two PCR rounds ran for around 10 cycles using multiplex TRBV1-TRBV30 forward primers together with a Cbeta reverse primer. TCRdb cleaned the public reads at Q25 with fastp, built clones with MiXCR and kept in-frame beta chains. CDR3 protein duplicates are merged, each entry listing the most common genes and DNA. Across this sample there are about 110,000 distinct CDR3 sequences, with around two thirds seen only once. The biggest ten clones account for 9.3% of the sample.

What was sequenced was liver tumor tissue from sampling region 1. In the paper's terms, the cell subset or site label means: tumor region T1, superior pole. The source of these receptors is a woman aged 55-75 years with primary liver carcinoma and hepatitis B virus infection.

J is TRBJ2-1 and V is TRBV28; TRBD2 is a possible D gene (6 bases). Per germline, CDR1 MDHEN and CDR2 SYDVKM. This CDR3 contains 15 residues. CDR3 in amino acids: CAGGAYSSSYNEQFF. For the CDR3, the DNA is TGTGCTGGCGGGGCCTACTCAAGCTCCTACAATGAGCAGTTCTTC.

This clonotype was recorded at least ten times. The gene calls are TRBV5-1 and TRBJ1-2; the D is unclear. Trimming cost V 2 bases and J 2 bases, with 7 bases left between them. Germline-derived CDR1 and CDR2 are SGHRS and YFSETQ. CDR3 length: 13 residues. The CDR3: CASSLQRNYGYTF. The CDR3 bases are TGCGCCAGCAGCTTACAGCGGAACTATGGCTACACCTTC.

As regards this clonotype: The final CDR3 position lacks the conserved phenylalanine or tryptophan, pointing to a likely read error. The chain employs TRBV10-1 and TRBJ2-1, with a weak D call TRBD2 (6 bases). V shed 6 bases and J shed 4 bases, with 13 bases lying between them. The germline V gene has CDR1 WNHNN and CDR2 SYGVQD (reference sequence). The CDR3 is 14 residues long. CDR3 DNA sequence: TGCGCCAGCAGCGGACTACCAGGATACAATGAGCAGTTCTTA. It yields the protein CASSGLPGYNEQFL.

Regarding this clonotype: This may arise from a read error, as a much more abundant clone is one base away. The CDR3 coding sequence is TGCAGCGTTTGTAGGGACATGCATAGAGATGAGCAGTTCTTC. It translates to CSVCRDMHRDEQFF. V and J are TRBV29-1 and TRBJ2-1; maybe TRBD1 (6 bases). The CDR3 covers 14 residues. Per the germline V gene, CDR1 is SQVTM and CDR2 is ANQGSEA. The V end was cut by 5 bases, the J end by 8 bases, with 19 bases between.

This clonotype was seen more than once but under ten times. This chain links TRBV7-8 with TRBJ1-2; D unresolved. Trimming removed 1 base at V and 1 base at J, with 13 bases between. This CDR3 is built from 16 residues. Germline V gene data show CDR1 as SGHVS and CDR2 as FQNEAQ. The CDR3 sequence is CASSLGPSVINYGYTF. The CDR3 nucleotides are TGTGCCAGCAGCTTAGGGCCCTCGGTTATTAACTATGGCTACACCTTC.

This clonotype was counted ten times or more. This chain joins TRBV29-1 and TRBJ2-4, with a weak D call TRBD2 (6 bases). The V end was cut by 5 bases, the J end by 6 bases, with 14 bases between. The CDR3 totals 13 residues. Germline CDR1 is SQVTM and CDR2 is ANQGSEA. The CDR3 DNA reads as TGCAGCGTTTCGGGAGCGGGTGGAAACATTCAGTACTTC. Its translation is CSVSGAGGNIQYF.

Comments on this clonotype: A read error may be the cause here, since a much bigger clone is one base away. This chain links TRBV10-3 with TRBJ2-7; TRBD2 aligns across 7 bases. This CDR3 has 16 amino acids. In germline, CDR1 is ENHRY, CDR2 SYGVKD. CDR3 residues: CTISDPGTTLSYEQYF. As DNA, the CDR3 is TGTACCATCAGTGACCCCGGGACTACCCTCTCCTACGAGCAGTACTTC.

Many counts were recorded for this clonotype. V is TRBV10-3 and J is TRBJ1-1, with a weak D call TRBD1 (6 bases). Germline V gene lookup returns CDR1 ENHRY and CDR2 SYGVKD. Trimming left V 10 bases short and J 0 bases short, with 12 bases between. This CDR3 spans 13 amino acids. CDR3 protein: CATRQDMNTEAFF. DNA of the CDR3: TGTGCCACTCGACAGGATATGAACACTGAAGCTTTCTTT.

A note on this clonotype: Mismatch with germline at one junction end may stem from a read error. J is TRBJ1-4 and V is TRBV12-3 or TRBV12-4; no clear D gene. The CDR3 length is 13 residues. The CDR3 loop reads CAGSLNLSEKLLF. In DNA form, the CDR3 reads TGTGCCGGCAGTTTAAATCTGTCGGAAAAACTGCTTTTT.

Worth noting for this clonotype: One end of the junction varies from germline; a read error may be responsible. This chain uses TRBV11-2 with TRBJ1-3; a possible D gene is TRBD1 (5 bases). The CDR3 is made up of 18 amino acids. CDR1 is SGHAT, CDR2 FQNNGV, per germline. CDR3 amino acids: CVSSLVPVKGSSGNTIYF. The DNA for the CDR3 is TGTGTCAGCAGCTTAGTGCCCGTGAAGGGGAGCTCTGGAAACACCATATATTTT.

Of note for this clonotype: A much larger clone differs from this one at a single base, so this may be a read error. This chain joins TRBV14 and TRBJ2-3, with TRBD1 as a possible D gene (5 bases). Germline-derived CDR1 and CDR2 are SGHDN and FVKESK. Trimming took off 1 base at V and 0 bases at J, with 8 bases between the two ends. CDR3 length equals 15 residues. CDR3 in DNA: TGTGCCAGCAGCCAAGGGGGCATCAGCACAGATACGCAGTATTTT. Amino acids: CASSQGGISTDTQYF.

This clonotype turned up a few times. The CDR3 coding sequence is TGTGCCAGCTTCGGCGGCTATGGCTACACCTTC. Its protein product is CASFGGYGYTF. This chain links TRBV28 with TRBJ1-2; D call uncertain. This CDR3 comprises 11 residues. Trimming cost V 8 bases and J 4 bases, with 8 bases left between them. Germline V gives CDR1 MDHEN, CDR2 SYDVKM.

Concerning this clonotype itself: A much larger clone lies one base from this, so it may be a read error. The chain recombines TRBV6-1 with TRBJ2-1; D ambiguous. Germline V gene data show CDR1 as MNHNS and CDR2 as SASEGT. V was shortened by 6 bases and J by 0 bases, with 9 bases between the two germline ends. This CDR3 has 14 amino acids. The DNA for the CDR3 is TGTGCCAGCAGGGCGGAAGACTCCTACAATGAGCAGTTCTTC. It is translated as CASRAEDSYNEQFF.

Points on this clonotype: A read error may explain this, as a much larger clone is one base away. J is TRBJ2-1 and V is TRBV5-1; 11 bases are shared with TRBD2. The CDR3 spans 16 residues. CDR1 is SGHRS, CDR2 YFSETQ, per germline. This CDR3 is CASSSTSGSSCNEQFF. CDR3 in DNA: TGCGCCAGCAGCTCTACTAGCGGGAGCTCCTGCAATGAGCAGTTCTTC.

This clonotype has a handful of counts. The chain is built from TRBV28 and TRBJ2-7; the D gene could be TRBD1 or TRBD2 (6 bases each). CDR3 length: 16 residues. CDR1 is MDHEN and CDR2 is SYDVKM in the germline V gene. V lost 5 bases and J 4 bases, leaving 21 bases between the germline ends. CDR3 in DNA: TGTGCCAGCAGTATCTGGGGGGCAGGCGGAACTTACGAGCAGTACTTC. Its translation is CASSIWGAGGTYEQYF.

V usage is TRBV6-1 and J usage is TRBJ2-1; D is possibly TRBD1 or TRBD2 (5 bases each). Trimming removed 5 bases at V and 2 bases at J, with 25 bases between. This CDR3 spans 19 amino acids. Germline V gene sequence: CDR1 MNHNS, CDR2 SASEGT. In DNA, the CDR3 is TGTGCCAGCAGTTGCGTCTTTGGGGGAAGGCCTGGGGCCTACAATGAGCAGTTCTTC. Protein product: CASSCVFGGRPGAYNEQFF.

A word on this clonotype: One base away lies a much larger clone, so this may be a sequencing read error. This chain links TRBV12-3 or TRBV12-4 with TRBJ2-7; TRBD1 might be the D (6 bases). This CDR3 spans 12 amino acids. CDR3: CVSTNRVGEQYF. In DNA, the CDR3 is TGTGTCAGCACCAACAGGGTGGGCGAGCAGTACTTC.

Points on this clonotype: This may come from a read error, since a much larger clone is one base off. The chain is built from TRBV5-4 and TRBJ2-6; D is uncertain. V lost 4 bases and J lost 0, with 11 bases in between. This CDR3 is 16 amino acids long. In germline, CDR1 is SGHNT, CDR2 YYREEE (reference sequence). The CDR3 region is CASSPDFRSGANVLTF. CDR3 in DNA: TGTGCCAGCAGCCCCGATTTCCGCTCTGGGGCCAACGTCCTGACTTTC. The full variable domain, completed using reference TRBV5-4 and TRBJ2-6, is ETGVTQSPTHLIKTRGQQVTLRCSSQSGHNTVSWYQQALGQGPQFIFQYYREEENGRGNFPPRFSGLQFPNYSSELNVNALELDDSALYLCASSPDFRSGANVLTFGAGSRLTVL.

This clonotype has a count of ten or more. The junction departs from germline at one end; a sequencing error may be responsible. V usage is TRBV11-2 and J usage is TRBJ2-3; 8 nucleotides match TRBD1. The CDR3 extends over 13 amino acids. Germline V gene data show CDR1 as SGHAT and CDR2 as FQNNGV. CDR3 sequence: CASSRQGLDAQYF. Here the CDR3 DNA reads TGTGCCAGCAGCCGACAGGGGCTAGATGCGCAGTATTTT.

This clonotype was counted many times. The chain links TRBV4-1 to TRBJ1-2; D remains ambiguous. This CDR3 has 13 residues. Germline assignment: CDR1 MGHRA and CDR2 YSYEKL. V was pared by 5 bases and J by 0 bases, with 7 bases between. The CDR3 region has the DNA TGCGCCAGCAGCTACGACCCTAACTATGGCTACACCTTC. Amino acids: CASSYDPNYGYTF.